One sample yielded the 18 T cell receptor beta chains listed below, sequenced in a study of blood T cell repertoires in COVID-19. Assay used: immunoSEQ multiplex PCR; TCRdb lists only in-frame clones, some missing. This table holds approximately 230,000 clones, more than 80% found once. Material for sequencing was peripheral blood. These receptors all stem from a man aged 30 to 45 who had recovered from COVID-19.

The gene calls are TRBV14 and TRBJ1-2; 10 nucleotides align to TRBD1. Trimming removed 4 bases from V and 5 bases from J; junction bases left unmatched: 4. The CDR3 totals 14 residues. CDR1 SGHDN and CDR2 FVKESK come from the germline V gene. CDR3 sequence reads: CASSRDRGPYGYTF. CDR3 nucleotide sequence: TGTGCCAGCAGCCGAGACAGGGGGCCTTATGGCTACACCTTC.

The CDR3 DNA is TGCGCCAGCAGCCCAACTCAGGACTCTGGGGCCAACGTCCTGACTTTC. Its translation: CASSPTQDSGANVLTF. The chain uses TRBV4-3 and TRBJ2-6; no reliable D call. V was pared by 4 bases and J by 0 bases, with 10 bases between. This CDR3 comprises 16 residues. The germline gives CDR1 LGHNA, CDR2 YSLEER.

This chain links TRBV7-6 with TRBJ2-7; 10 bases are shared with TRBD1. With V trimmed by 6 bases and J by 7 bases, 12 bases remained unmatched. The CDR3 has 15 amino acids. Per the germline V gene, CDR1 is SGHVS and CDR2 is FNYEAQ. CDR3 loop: CASSHLRQGAFEQYF. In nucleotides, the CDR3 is TGTGCCAGCAGTCATCTCCGACAGGGGGCGTTTGAGCAGTACTTC.

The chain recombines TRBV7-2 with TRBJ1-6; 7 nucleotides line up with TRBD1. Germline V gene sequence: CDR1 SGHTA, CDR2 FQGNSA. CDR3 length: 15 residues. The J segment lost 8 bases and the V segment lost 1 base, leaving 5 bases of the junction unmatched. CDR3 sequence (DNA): TGTGCCAGCAGCTTAGATGGACAGGCTTATTCACCCCTCCACTTT. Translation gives CASSLDGQAYSPLHF. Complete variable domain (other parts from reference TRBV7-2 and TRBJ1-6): GAGVSQSPSNKVTEKGKDVELRCDPISGHTALYWYRQSLGQGLEFLIYFQGNSAPDKSGLPSDRFSAERTGGSVSTLTIQRTQQEDSAVYLCASSLDGQAYSPLHFGNGTRLTVT.

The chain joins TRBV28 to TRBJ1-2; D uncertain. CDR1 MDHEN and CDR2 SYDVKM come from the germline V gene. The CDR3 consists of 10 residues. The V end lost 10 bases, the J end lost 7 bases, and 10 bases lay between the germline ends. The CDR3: CATSRGGYTF. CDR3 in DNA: TGTGCCACCTCGCGGGGTGGCTACACCTTC.

CDR3 loop: CASSPRGAGWSTDTQYF. The CDR3 nucleotides read TGCGCCAGCAGTCCCCGGGGAGCGGGGTGGAGCACAGATACGCAGTATTTT. V gene TRBV23-1 combines with J gene TRBJ2-3; 7 bases align to TRBD2. TRBV23-1 is an ORF, and what it does is uncertain. This CDR3 region has 17 residues. V lost 4 bases and J lost 0; bases outside the gene matches: 10.

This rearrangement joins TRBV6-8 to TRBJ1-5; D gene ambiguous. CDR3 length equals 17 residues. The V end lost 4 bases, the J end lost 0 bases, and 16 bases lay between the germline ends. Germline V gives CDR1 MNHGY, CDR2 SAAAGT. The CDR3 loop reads CASSSADGVNSNQPQHF. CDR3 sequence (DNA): TGTGCCAGCAGTTCCGCCGACGGAGTAAATAGCAATCAGCCCCAGCATTTT.

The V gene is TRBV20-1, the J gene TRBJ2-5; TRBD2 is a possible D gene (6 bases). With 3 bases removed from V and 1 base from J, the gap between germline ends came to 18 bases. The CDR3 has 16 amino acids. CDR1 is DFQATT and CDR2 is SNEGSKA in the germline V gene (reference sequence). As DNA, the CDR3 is TGCAGTGCTAGTGTTCGGCGGGGCCCTTCCCAAGAGACCCAGTACTTC. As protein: CSASVRRGPSQETQYF.

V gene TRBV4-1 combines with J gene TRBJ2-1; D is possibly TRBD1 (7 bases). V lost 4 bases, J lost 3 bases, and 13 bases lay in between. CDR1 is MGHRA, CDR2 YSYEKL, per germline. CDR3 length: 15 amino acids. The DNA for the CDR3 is TGCGCCAGCAGCCGCGGGACAGCGGACTACAATGAGCAGTTCTTC. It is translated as CASSRGTADYNEQFF.

The DNA of the CDR3 is TGTGCCAGCAGCCTAGGAACAACAAATTCACCCCTCCACTTT. It is translated as CASSLGTTNSPLHF. The genes are TRBV6-5 and TRBJ1-6; the D is unclear. Germline V gene data show CDR1 as MNHEY and CDR2 as SVGAGI. The V end lost 6 bases, the J end lost 7 bases, and 13 bases lay between the germline ends. The CDR3 extends over 14 amino acids.

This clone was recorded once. The CDR3 loop reads CASSQGGLAGTDTQYF. The CDR3 nucleotides are TGTGCCAGCAGCCAAGGTGGGCTAGCGGGGACAGATACGCAGTATTTT. The chain employs TRBV3-1 (or the pseudogene TRBV3-2) and TRBJ2-3; 9 positions match TRBD2. After removal of 1 base from V and 3 bases from J, the junction contained 5 bases not matched to a gene. Germline assignment: CDR1 LGHDT and CDR2 YNNKEL (reference sequence). This CDR3 has 16 amino acids.

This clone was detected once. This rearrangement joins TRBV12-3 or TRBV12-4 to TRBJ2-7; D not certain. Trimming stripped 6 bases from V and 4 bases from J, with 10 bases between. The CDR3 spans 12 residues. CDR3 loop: CASSHGAYEQYF. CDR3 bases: TGTGCCAGCAGCCACGGAGCATACGAGCAGTACTTC.

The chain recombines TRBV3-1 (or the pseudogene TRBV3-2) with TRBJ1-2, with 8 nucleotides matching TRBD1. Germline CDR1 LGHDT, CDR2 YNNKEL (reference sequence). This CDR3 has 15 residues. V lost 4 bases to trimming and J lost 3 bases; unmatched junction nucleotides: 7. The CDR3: CASSPAGQGDYGYTF. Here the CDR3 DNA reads TGTGCCAGCAGCCCAGCCGGACAGGGAGACTATGGCTACACCTTC.

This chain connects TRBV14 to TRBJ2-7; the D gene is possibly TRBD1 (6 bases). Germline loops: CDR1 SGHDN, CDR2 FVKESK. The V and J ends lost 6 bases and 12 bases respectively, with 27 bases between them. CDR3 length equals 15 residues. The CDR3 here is CASSLQGVRRSSPYF. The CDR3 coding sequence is TGTGCCAGCAGTTTACAGGGTGTTAGGAGATCCTCGCCGTACTTC.

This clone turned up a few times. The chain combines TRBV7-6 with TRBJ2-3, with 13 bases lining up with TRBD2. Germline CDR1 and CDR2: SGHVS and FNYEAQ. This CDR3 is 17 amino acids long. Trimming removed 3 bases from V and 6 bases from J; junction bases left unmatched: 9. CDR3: CASSLGTSGVAADTQYF. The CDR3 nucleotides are TGTGCCAGCAGCTTGGGGACTAGCGGGGTCGCCGCGGATACGCAGTATTTT.

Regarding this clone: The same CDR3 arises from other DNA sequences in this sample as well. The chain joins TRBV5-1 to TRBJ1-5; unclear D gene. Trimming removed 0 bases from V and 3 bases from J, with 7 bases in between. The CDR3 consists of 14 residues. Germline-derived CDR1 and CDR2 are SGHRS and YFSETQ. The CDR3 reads CASSLGQDNQPQHF. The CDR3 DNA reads TGCGCCAGCAGCTTGGGGCAGGACAATCAGCCCCAGCATTTT.

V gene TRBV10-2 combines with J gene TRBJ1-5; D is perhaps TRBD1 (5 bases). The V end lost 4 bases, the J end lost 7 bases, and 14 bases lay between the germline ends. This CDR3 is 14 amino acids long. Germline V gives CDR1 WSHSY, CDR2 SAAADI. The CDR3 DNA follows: TGCGCCAGCAGTGTCTCGGGGGTGAGCCAGCCCCAGCATTTT. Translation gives CASSVSGVSQPQHF.

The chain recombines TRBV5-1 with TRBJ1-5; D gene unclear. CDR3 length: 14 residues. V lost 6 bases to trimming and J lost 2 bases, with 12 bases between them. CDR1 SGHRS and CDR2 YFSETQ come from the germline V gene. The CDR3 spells CASILGGRNQPQHF. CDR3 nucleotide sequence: TGCGCCAGCATCTTAGGCGGCCGCAATCAGCCCCAGCATTTT.